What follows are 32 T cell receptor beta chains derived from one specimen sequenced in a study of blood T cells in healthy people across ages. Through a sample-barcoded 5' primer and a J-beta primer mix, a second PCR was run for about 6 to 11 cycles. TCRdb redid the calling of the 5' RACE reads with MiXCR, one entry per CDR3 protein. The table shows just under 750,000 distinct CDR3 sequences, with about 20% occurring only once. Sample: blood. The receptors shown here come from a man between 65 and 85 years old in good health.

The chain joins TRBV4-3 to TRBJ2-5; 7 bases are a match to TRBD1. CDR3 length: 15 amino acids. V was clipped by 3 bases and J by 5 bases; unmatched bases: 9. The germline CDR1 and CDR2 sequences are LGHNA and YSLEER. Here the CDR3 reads CASSQKMTGRETQYF. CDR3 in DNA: TGCGCCAGCAGCCAGAAGATGACAGGGCGGGAGACCCAGTACTTC.

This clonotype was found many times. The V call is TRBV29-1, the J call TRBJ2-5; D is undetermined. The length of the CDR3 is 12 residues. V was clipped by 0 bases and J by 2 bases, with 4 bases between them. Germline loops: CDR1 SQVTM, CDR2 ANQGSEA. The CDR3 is CSVEEVQETQYF. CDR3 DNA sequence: TGCAGCGTTGAAGAGGTTCAAGAGACCCAGTACTTC.

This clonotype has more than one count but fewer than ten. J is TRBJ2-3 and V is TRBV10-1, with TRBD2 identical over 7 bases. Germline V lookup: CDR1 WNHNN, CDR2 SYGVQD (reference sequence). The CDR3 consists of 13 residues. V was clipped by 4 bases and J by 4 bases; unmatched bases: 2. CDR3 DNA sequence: TGCGCCAGCAGTGCAGCGGGGCCAGATACGCAGTATTTT. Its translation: CASSAAGPDTQYF.

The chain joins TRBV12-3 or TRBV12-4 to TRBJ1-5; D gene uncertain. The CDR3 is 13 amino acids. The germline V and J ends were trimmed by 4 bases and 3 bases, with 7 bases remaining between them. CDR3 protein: CASSYTDNQPQHF. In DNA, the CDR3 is TGTGCCAGCAGTTATACCGACAATCAGCCCCAGCATTTT.

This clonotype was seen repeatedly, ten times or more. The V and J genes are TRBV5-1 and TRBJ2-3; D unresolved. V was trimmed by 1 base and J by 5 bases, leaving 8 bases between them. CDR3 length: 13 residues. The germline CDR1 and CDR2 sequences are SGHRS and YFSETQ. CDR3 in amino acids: CASSLLGRDTQYF. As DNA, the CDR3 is TGCGCCAGCAGCTTGTTGGGTAGAGATACGCAGTATTTT.

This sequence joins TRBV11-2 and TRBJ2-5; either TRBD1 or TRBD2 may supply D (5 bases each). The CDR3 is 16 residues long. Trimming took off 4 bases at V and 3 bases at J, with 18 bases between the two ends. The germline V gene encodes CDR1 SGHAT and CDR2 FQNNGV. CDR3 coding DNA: TGTGCCAGCAGCTGGGGGTTTCGCTGGACAAAAGAGACCCAGTACTTC. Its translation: CASSWGFRWTKETQYF.

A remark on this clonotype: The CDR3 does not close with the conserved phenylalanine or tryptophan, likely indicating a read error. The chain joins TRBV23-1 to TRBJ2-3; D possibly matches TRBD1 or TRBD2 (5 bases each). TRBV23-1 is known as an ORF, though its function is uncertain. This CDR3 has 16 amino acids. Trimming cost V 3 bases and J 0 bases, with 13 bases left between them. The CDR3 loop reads CASSHPGAHSTDTQYL. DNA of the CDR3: TGCGCCAGCAGTCACCCCGGGGCCCATAGCACAGATACGCAGTATTTA.

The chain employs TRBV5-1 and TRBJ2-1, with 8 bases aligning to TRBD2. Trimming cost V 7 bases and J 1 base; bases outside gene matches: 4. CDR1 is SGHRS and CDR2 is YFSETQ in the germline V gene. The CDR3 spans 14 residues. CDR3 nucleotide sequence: TGCGCCAGCCGGGAGGGGGAGTCCTACAATGAGCAGTTCTTC. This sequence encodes CASREGESYNEQFF. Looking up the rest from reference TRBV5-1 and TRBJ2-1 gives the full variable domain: KAGVTQTPRYLIKTRGQQVTLSCSPISGHRSVSWYQQTPGQGLQFLFEYFSETQRNKGNFPGRFSGRQFSNSRSEMNVSTLELGDSALYLCASREGESYNEQFFGPGTRLTVL.

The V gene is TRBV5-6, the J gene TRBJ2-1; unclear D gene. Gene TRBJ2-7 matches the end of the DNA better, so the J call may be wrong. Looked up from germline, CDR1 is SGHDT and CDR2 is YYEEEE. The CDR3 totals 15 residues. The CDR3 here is CASSLTTRPSYEQYF. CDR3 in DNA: TGTGCCAGCAGCTTAACGACCCGACCCTCCTACGAGCAGTACTTC.

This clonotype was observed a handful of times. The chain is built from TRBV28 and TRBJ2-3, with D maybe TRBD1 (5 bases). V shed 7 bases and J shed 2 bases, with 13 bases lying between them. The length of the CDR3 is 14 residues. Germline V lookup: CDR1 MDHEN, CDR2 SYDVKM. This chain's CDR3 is CASKGRLTTDTQYF. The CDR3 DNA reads TGTGCCAGCAAGGGGCGCCTGACCACAGATACGCAGTATTTT.

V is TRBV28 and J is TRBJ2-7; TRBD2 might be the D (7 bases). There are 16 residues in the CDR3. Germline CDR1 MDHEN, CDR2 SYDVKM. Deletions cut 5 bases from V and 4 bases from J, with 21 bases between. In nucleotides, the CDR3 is TGTGCCAGCAGTATTCAGGGGTTGGGGGGGAAGTACGAGCAGTACTTC. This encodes CASSIQGLGGKYEQYF.

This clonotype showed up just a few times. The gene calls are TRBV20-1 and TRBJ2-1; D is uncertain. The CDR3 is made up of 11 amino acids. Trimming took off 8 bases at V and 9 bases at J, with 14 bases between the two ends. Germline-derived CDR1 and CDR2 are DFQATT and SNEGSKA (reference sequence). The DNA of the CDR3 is TGCAGTCCTACCCAGCCGGGTGAGCAGTTCTTC. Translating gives CSPTQPGEQFF.

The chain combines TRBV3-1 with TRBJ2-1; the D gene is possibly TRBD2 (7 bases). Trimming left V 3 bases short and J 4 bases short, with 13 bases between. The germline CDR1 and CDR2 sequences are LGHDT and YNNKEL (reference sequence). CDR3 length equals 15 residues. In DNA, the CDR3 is TGTGCCAGCAGCCAGAGGGGGGGCAGGTACAATGAGCAGTTCTTC. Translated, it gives CASSQRGGRYNEQFF.

CDR3 sequence (DNA): TGTGCCAGCAGCGCAGCGGGGGAAACCCATGGTGAGCAGTTCTTC. Encoded protein: CASSAAGETHGEQFF. V usage is TRBV13 and J usage is TRBJ2-5, with 8 bases lining up with TRBD2. The J call may be wrong; the DNA end is better matched by TRBJ2-1. The CDR3 contains 15 residues. The V gene's germline CDR1 is PRHDT and CDR2 FYEKMQ (reference sequence).

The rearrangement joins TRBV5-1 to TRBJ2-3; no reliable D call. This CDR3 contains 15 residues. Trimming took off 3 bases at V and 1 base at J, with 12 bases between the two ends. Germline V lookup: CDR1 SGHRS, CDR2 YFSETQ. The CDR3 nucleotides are TGCGCCAGCAGCTGGCTGGACCCTCGCACAGATACGCAGTATTTT. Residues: CASSWLDPRTDTQYF.

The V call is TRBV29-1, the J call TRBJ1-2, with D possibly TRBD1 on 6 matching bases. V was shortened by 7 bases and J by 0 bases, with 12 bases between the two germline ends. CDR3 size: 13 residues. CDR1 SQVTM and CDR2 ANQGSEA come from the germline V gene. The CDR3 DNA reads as TGCAGCGACCTGGACAGAGCTAACTATGGCTACACCTTC. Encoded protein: CSDLDRANYGYTF.

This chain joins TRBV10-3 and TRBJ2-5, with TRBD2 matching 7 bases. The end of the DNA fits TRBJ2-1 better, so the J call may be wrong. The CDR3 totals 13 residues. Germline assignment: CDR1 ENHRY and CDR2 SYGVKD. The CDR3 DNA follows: TGTGCCATGAAGGAGGGCGGGAGAGAAGAGCAGTTCTTC. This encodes CAMKEGGREEQFF.

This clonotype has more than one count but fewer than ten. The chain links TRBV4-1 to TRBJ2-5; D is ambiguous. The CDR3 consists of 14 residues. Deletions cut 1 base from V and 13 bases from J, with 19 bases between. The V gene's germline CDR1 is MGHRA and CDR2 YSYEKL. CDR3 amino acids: CASSQGLSQMLMYF. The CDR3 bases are TGCGCCAGCAGCCAAGGCCTTTCACAGATGCTCATGTACTTC.

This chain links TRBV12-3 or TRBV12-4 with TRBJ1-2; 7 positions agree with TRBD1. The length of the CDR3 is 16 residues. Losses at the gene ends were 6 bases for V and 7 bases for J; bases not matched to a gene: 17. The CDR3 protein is CASRARGGGAWVGYTF. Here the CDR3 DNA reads TGTGCCAGCAGAGCACGGGGAGGGGGCGCGTGGGTTGGCTACACCTTC.

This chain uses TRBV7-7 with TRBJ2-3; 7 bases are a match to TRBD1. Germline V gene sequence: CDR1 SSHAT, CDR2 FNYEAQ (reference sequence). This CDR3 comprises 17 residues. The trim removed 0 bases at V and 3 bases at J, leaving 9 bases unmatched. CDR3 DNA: TGTGCCAGCAGCTTAGCAGGGGGCCCAGGGTTGACAGATACGCAGTATTTT. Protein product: CASSLAGGPGLTDTQYF.

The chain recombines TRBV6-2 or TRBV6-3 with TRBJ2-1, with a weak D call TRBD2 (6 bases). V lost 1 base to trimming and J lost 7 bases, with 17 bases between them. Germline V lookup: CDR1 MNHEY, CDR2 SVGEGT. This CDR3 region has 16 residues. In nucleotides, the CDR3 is TGTGCCAGCAGTTACTTGGGGTCGGGACTTGCAAATGAGCAGTTCTTC. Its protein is CASSYLGSGLANEQFF.

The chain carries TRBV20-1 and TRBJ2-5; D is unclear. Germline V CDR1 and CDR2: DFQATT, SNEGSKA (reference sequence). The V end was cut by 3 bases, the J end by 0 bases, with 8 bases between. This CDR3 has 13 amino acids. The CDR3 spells CSASYRDQETQYF. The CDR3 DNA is TGCAGTGCTAGCTACAGAGACCAAGAGACCCAGTACTTC.

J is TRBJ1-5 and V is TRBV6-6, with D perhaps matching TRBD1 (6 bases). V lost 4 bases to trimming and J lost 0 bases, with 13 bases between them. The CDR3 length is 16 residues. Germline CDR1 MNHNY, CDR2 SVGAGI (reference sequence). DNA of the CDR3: TGTGCCAGCAGTTCATATCAGGGGACTAGCAATCAGCCCCAGCATTTT. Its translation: CASSSYQGTSNQPQHF.

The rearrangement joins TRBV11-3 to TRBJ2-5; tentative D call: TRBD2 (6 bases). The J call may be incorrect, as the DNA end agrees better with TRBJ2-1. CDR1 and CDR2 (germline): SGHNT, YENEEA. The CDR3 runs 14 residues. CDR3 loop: CASSLLGTGNEQFF. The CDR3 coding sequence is TGTGCCAGCAGCTTACTCGGGACTGGCAATGAGCAGTTCTTC.

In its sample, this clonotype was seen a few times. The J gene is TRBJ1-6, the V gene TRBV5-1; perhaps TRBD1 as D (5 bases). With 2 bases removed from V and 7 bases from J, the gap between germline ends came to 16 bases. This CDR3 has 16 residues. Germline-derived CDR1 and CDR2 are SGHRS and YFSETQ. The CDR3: CASSFQRGAYNSPLHF. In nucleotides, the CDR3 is TGCGCCAGCAGCTTCCAAAGGGGAGCTTACAATTCACCCCTCCACTTT.

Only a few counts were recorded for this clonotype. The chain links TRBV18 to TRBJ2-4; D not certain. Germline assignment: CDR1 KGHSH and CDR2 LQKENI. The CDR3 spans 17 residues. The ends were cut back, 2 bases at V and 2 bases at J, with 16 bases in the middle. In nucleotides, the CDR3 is TGTGCCAGCTCACCAGGAACAGTACCCCGAACCAAAAACATTCAGTACTTC. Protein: CASSPGTVPRTKNIQYF.

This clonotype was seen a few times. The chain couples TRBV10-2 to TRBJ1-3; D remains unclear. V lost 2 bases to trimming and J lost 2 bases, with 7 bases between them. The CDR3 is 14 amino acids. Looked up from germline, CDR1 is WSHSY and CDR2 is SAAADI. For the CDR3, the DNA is TGCGCCAGCAGTGAGAATGGGGCTGGAAACACCATATATTTT. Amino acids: CASSENGAGNTIYF.

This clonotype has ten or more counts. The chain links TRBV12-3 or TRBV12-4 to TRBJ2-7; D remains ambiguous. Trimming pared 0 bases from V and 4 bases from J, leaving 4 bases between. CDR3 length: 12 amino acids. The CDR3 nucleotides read TGTGCCAGCAGTTTAGCGCTATACGAGCAGTACTTC. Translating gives CASSLALYEQYF.

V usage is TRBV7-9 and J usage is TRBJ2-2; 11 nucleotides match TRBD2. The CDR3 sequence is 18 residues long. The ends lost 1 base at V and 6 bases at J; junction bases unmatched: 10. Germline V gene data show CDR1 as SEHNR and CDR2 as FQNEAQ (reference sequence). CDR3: CASSLVRLAGLYAGELFF. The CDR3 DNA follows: TGTGCCAGCAGCTTAGTCCGACTAGCGGGACTATACGCCGGGGAGCTGTTTTTT.

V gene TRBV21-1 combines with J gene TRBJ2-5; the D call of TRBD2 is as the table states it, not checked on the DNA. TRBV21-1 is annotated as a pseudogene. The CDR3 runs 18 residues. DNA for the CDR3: TGTGCCAGCAGTCTCGGACTAGCGGGCGTCCCGTACCAAGAGACCCAGTACTTC. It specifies CASSLGLAGVPYQETQYF.

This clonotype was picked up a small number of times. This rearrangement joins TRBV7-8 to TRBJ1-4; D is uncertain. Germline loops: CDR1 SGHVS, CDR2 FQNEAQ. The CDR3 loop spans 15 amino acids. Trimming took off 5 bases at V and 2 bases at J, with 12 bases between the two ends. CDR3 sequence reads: CASSPRTYTNEKLFF. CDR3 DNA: TGTGCCAGCAGCCCCAGGACCTATACTAATGAAAAACTGTTTTTT. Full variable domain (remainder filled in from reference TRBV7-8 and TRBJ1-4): GAGVSQSPRYKVAKRGQDVALRCDPISGHVSLFWYQQALGQGPEFLTYFQNEAQLDKSGLPSDRFFAERPEGSVSTLKIQRTQQEDSAVYLCASSPRTYTNEKLFFGSGTQLSVL.

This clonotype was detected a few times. This CDR3 reads CASSFGTTNTEAFF. Written as DNA, the CDR3 is TGTGCCAGCAGCTTCGGGACAACAAACACTGAAGCTTTCTTT. The J gene is TRBJ1-1, the V gene TRBV7-9; D possibly corresponds to TRBD1 (6 bases). The CDR3 contains 14 residues. Trimming took off 3 bases at V and 2 bases at J, with 10 bases between the two ends. Germline V gene sequence: CDR1 SEHNR, CDR2 FQNEAQ (reference sequence).